Sequencing of this TCR beta chain was carried out in a study of graft-versus-host responses after intestinal transplantation. TCRdb keeps only in-frame clones here, not all; method: immunoSEQ multiplex PCR. The repertoire holds 95,000 to 100,000 clones, with more than 75% as singletons. V was trimmed by 3 bases and J by 0 bases, leaving 12 bases between them. The CDR3 covers 15 residues. In germline, CDR1 is SGHRS, CDR2 YFSETQ. The starting material was PBMCs, obtained 255 days after intestinal transplant. The receptor was isolated from a human patient who received an intestinal transplant, so some T cells may come from the graft donor. The chain employs TRBV5-1 and TRBJ1-1; D not certain. The CDR3 loop reads CASSSGPSLNTEAFF. CDR3 bases: TGCGCCAGCAGCTCTGGACCCTCCCTGAACACTGAAGCTTTCTTT.